This passage covers 26 T cell receptor beta chains from one sample sequenced in a study of blood T cell repertoires in COVID-19 (dated by TCRdb to the early 2020s). The library was obtained by the immunoSEQ multiplex PCR assay. In its TCRdb copy, this immuneACCESS table keeps in-frame sequences only and misses some clones. Where compared with another copy, unresolved V genes explain less than half of these, and the others have no known cause. Here the sample has 270,000 or so clones; 83% occur a single time. The ten top clones hold roughly a tenth of the sample. The sequenced material came from peripheral blood. These receptors came from a woman in her fifties or sixties who had recovered from COVID-19.

The chain is built from TRBV7-2 and TRBJ2-1, with D possibly TRBD2 on 6 matching bases. Germline V gives CDR1 SGHTA, CDR2 FQGNSA. V lost 8 bases to trimming and J lost 2 bases, with 16 bases between them. CDR3 length equals 15 residues. CDR3: CASPPQAGTYNEQFF. CDR3 coding DNA: TGTGCCAGCCCCCCCCAGGCGGGAACCTACAATGAGCAGTTCTTC.

This clone turned up a few times. The rearrangement links TRBV10-3 to TRBJ1-3; D not resolved. Germline lookup yields CDR1 ENHRY and CDR2 SYGVKD. The CDR3 is 14 residues long. V gave up 3 bases and J gave up 0 bases, with 6 bases separating them. CDR3 region: CAISDGSSGNTIYF. CDR3 sequence (DNA): TGTGCCATCAGTGATGGGAGCTCTGGAAACACCATATATTTT.

This chain uses TRBV5-4 with TRBJ2-3, with TRBD1 as a possible D gene (5 bases). Trimming took off 0 bases at V and 2 bases at J, with 10 bases between the two ends. The CDR3 is 15 amino acids. CDR1 is SGHNT and CDR2 is YYREEE in the germline V gene (reference sequence). CDR3 amino acids: CASSLGGLFTDTQYF. The CDR3 DNA sequence: TGTGCCAGCAGCTTGGGGGGCCTGTTCACAGATACGCAGTATTTT. Complete variable domain (other parts from reference TRBV5-4 and TRBJ2-3): ETGVTQSPTHLIKTRGQQVTLRCSSQSGHNTVSWYQQALGQGPQFIFQYYREEENGRGNFPPRFSGLQFPNYSSELNVNALELDDSALYLCASSLGGLFTDTQYFGPGTRLTVL.

This clone was seen a few times. The chain uses TRBV20-1 and TRBJ1-2; D is perhaps TRBD1 (5 bases). V was trimmed by 3 bases and J by 4 bases, leaving 18 bases between them. CDR1 and CDR2 (germline): DFQATT, SNEGSKA (reference sequence). The CDR3 totals 15 residues. CDR3 residues: CSASAGATGRYGYTF. In nucleotides, the CDR3 is TGCAGTGCTAGTGCCGGCGCAACAGGACGCTATGGCTACACCTTC.

V usage is TRBV4-3 and J usage is TRBJ2-3, with TRBD2 identical over 14 bases. Trimming took 0 bases from V and 4 from J; bases not matched to a gene: 0. The CDR3 extends over 16 amino acids. The germline V gene encodes CDR1 LGHNA and CDR2 YSLEER. CDR3 loop: CASSQETSGGADTQYF. In DNA, the CDR3 is TGCGCCAGCAGCCAAGAGACTAGCGGGGGGGCAGATACGCAGTATTTT.

V gene TRBV7-8 combines with J gene TRBJ1-1, with 7 positions matching TRBD1. The CDR3 consists of 13 residues. CDR1 is SGHVS and CDR2 is FQNEAQ in the germline V gene. After removal of 5 bases from V and 3 bases from J, the junction contained 3 bases not matched to a gene. CDR3 region: CASSVQGDTEAFF. The CDR3 DNA is TGTGCCAGCAGCGTTCAGGGGGACACTGAAGCTTTCTTT. Filled out from reference TRBV7-8 and TRBJ1-1, the complete variable domain reads GAGVSQSPRYKVAKRGQDVALRCDPISGHVSLFWYQQALGQGPEFLTYFQNEAQLDKSGLPSDRFFAERPEGSVSTLKIQRTQQEDSAVYLCASSVQGDTEAFFGQGTRLTVV.

The V gene is TRBV7-9, the J gene TRBJ2-5, with a weak D call TRBD2 (6 bases). The V end lost 5 bases, the J end lost 4 bases, and 14 bases lay between the germline ends. This CDR3 comprises 14 residues. CDR1 SEHNR and CDR2 FQNEAQ come from the germline V gene (reference sequence). The CDR3 bases are TGTGCCAGCAGCCCGACTAGGGGCGGAGAGACCCAGTACTTC. This codes for CASSPTRGGETQYF.

The chain uses TRBV5-4 and TRBJ1-3; D unclear. Germline V lookup: CDR1 SGHNT, CDR2 YYREEE (reference sequence). CDR3 length equals 15 residues. With 2 bases removed from V and 2 bases from J, the gap between germline ends came to 11 bases. DNA for the CDR3: TGTGCCAGCAGCTTCGGAGCGAATGCTGGAAACACCATATATTTT. Protein: CASSFGANAGNTIYF. Based on the CDR3 plus reference TRBV5-4 and TRBJ1-3, the full variable domain is ETGVTQSPTHLIKTRGQQVTLRCSSQSGHNTVSWYQQALGQGPQFIFQYYREEENGRGNFPPRFSGLQFPNYSSELNVNALELDDSALYLCASSFGANAGNTIYFGEGSWLTVV.

This chain uses TRBV5-4 with TRBJ2-7; 7 bases fit TRBD2. CDR3 length: 15 amino acids. CDR1 SGHNT and CDR2 YYREEE come from the germline V gene (reference sequence). V lost 0 bases to trimming and J lost 5 bases; unmatched junction nucleotides: 8. The CDR3 DNA reads as TGTGCCAGCAGCTTGGCCGGTGGGAGGGCCGACGAGCAGTACTTC. This sequence encodes CASSLAGGRADEQYF. Full variable domain (remainder filled in from reference TRBV5-4 and TRBJ2-7): ETGVTQSPTHLIKTRGQQVTLRCSSQSGHNTVSWYQQALGQGPQFIFQYYREEENGRGNFPPRFSGLQFPNYSSELNVNALELDDSALYLCASSLAGGRADEQYFGPGTRLTVT.

The rearrangement links TRBV20-1 to TRBJ1-1; TRBD1 is a possible D gene (5 bases). CDR3 length: 11 residues. Germline V gene lookup returns CDR1 DFQATT and CDR2 SNEGSKA (reference sequence). The CDR3 nucleotides are TGCAGGGCGATGGGGGGCACTGAAGCTTTCTTT. Its translation is CRAMGGTEAFF.

This chain uses TRBV2 with TRBJ1-2; no clear D gene. The CDR3 has 12 amino acids. Germline loops: CDR1 SNHLY, CDR2 FYNNEI. V shed 4 bases and J shed 7 bases, with 10 bases lying between them. The CDR3 loop reads CASSGPGVGYTF. The CDR3 DNA reads TGTGCCAGCAGTGGACCCGGGGTTGGCTACACCTTC.

The chain uses TRBV9 and TRBJ2-7, with 10 bases matching TRBD2. Germline V lookup: CDR1 SGDLS, CDR2 YYNGEE. The trim removed 0 bases at V and 2 bases at J, leaving 2 bases unmatched. The CDR3 is 15 amino acids. As DNA, the CDR3 is TGTGCCAGCAGCGTAGAAGCGGGGGGGACCTACGAGCAGTACTTC. Translated: CASSVEAGGTYEQYF.

The chain links TRBV4-1 to TRBJ1-1, with TRBD1 as a possible D gene (5 bases). Germline V lookup: CDR1 MGHRA, CDR2 YSYEKL. The CDR3 sequence is 16 residues long. V was clipped by 0 bases and J by 4 bases, with 15 bases between them. This CDR3 reads CASSQESPGRATEAFF. DNA of the CDR3: TGCGCCAGCAGCCAAGAGTCTCCAGGGAGGGCCACTGAAGCTTTCTTT.

Written as DNA, the CDR3 is TGTGCCATCAGTGAACCCGGACAGGGGGCGACGGCGGGAAACACCATATATTTT. Residues: CAISEPGQGATAGNTIYF. V usage is TRBV10-3 and J usage is TRBJ1-3, with 11 bases identical to TRBD1. The CDR3 covers 18 residues. The germline V gene encodes CDR1 ENHRY and CDR2 SYGVKD. Trimming cost V 3 bases and J 4 bases; bases outside gene matches: 11.

This clone was seen at least ten times. The same CDR3 can be traced to other DNA sequences in this sample. This chain joins TRBV7-2 and TRBJ2-1; the match to TRBD2 covers 8 bases. The V and J ends lost 4 bases and 2 bases, in that order; junction bases with no gene match: 4. CDR3 length: 15 residues. The germline V gene encodes CDR1 SGHTA and CDR2 FQGNSA. CDR3 amino acids: CASSSTSGPYNEQFF. The CDR3 DNA is TGTGCCAGCAGCTCCACTAGCGGACCCTACAATGAGCAGTTCTTC.

This chain connects TRBV5-1 to TRBJ1-2; the match to TRBD1 covers 11 bases. The CDR3 covers 15 residues. Germline V gene data show CDR1 as SGHRS and CDR2 as YFSETQ. V gave up 4 bases and J gave up 6 bases; unmatched junction bases: 8. CDR3 in DNA: TGCGCCAGCAGCCCGCGGACAGGGGGCCACGATGGCTACACCTTC. Residues: CASSPRTGGHDGYTF.

The chain links TRBV7-9 to TRBJ2-7, with 7 bases matching TRBD1. V trimming: 0 bases; J trimming: 2 bases; junction bases outside the gene matches: 10. The CDR3 length is 17 residues. From germline, CDR1 is SEHNR and CDR2 FQNEAQ (reference sequence). The CDR3 sequence: CASSLAFTGTDPYEQYF. CDR3 DNA: TGTGCCAGCAGCTTAGCCTTCACCGGGACAGATCCCTACGAGCAGTACTTC.

The sample holds one count of this clone. The V and J genes are TRBV6-5 and TRBJ2-2; tentative D call: TRBD1 (7 bases). Germline V CDR1 and CDR2: MNHEY, SVGAGI. The CDR3 length is 14 residues. V was pared by 6 bases and J by 3 bases, with 11 bases between. CDR3 DNA sequence: TGTGCCAGCAGGCGGGACAGCGACACCGGGGAGCTGTTTTTT. This gives the protein CASRRDSDTGELFF.

V and J are TRBV7-2 and TRBJ2-7, with TRBD1 matching 8 bases. The CDR3 sequence is 15 residues long. Germline V gene lookup returns CDR1 SGHTA and CDR2 FQGNSA. The V gene end was trimmed by 5 bases and the J gene end by 0 bases; junction bases not matched to a gene: 6. CDR3 region: CASSRTGSNSYEQYF. The DNA of the CDR3 is TGTGCCAGCAGCCGGACAGGGTCTAACTCCTACGAGCAGTACTTC.

The V call is TRBV10-1, the J call TRBJ1-4; 7 bases align to TRBD1. Germline V gene data show CDR1 as WNHNN and CDR2 as SYGVQD (reference sequence). This CDR3 spans 12 amino acids. The ends lost 9 bases at V and 8 bases at J; junction bases unmatched: 6. DNA of the CDR3: TGCGCCAGGGATACGACAGGGGAAAAACTGTTTTTT. This encodes CARDTTGEKLFF.

This clone was counted once. The chain employs TRBV28 and TRBJ1-5; tentative D call: TRBD1 (6 bases). Germline V lookup: CDR1 MDHEN, CDR2 SYDVKM. The CDR3 has 20 amino acids. Trimming removed 2 bases at V and 0 bases at J, with 23 bases between. The CDR3 bases are TGTGCCAGCAGTTTAAGGGGGACTAACAGGGTCCTCCATAGCAATCAGCCCCAGCATTTT. It translates to CASSLRGTNRVLHSNQPQHF.

The chain couples TRBV25-1 to TRBJ2-7; the D gene is possibly TRBD1 (6 bases). Germline CDR1 reads MGHDK; CDR2 reads SYGVNS. V was cut by 2 bases and J by 2 bases, with 13 bases left in between. CDR3 size: 15 residues. The CDR3 protein is CASSEPRDTAYEQYF. In DNA form, the CDR3 reads TGTGCCAGCAGTGAACCCCGGGACACAGCCTACGAGCAGTACTTC.

The chain recombines TRBV6-5 with TRBJ2-1; no clear D. V lost 6 bases to trimming and J lost 7 bases, with 13 bases between them. Germline V gene lookup returns CDR1 MNHEY and CDR2 SVGAGI. CDR3 length: 13 amino acids. The CDR3 region is CASSSAGLNEQFF. The CDR3 DNA is TGTGCCAGCAGCAGTGCAGGTCTGAATGAGCAGTTCTTC.

The chain links TRBV28 to TRBJ1-5; a weak D match, TRBD1 (5 bases). The V and J ends lost 4 bases and 4 bases respectively, with 8 bases between them. The CDR3 has 13 amino acids. Per the germline V gene, CDR1 is MDHEN and CDR2 is SYDVKM. CDR3 sequence: CASSWTLNQPQHF. The CDR3 DNA reads TGTGCCAGCAGTTGGACACTGAATCAGCCCCAGCATTTT.

The chain carries TRBV19 and TRBJ1-1; D remains unclear. V gave up 6 bases and J gave up 7 bases, with 15 bases separating them. The CDR3 totals 13 residues. Germline CDR1 and CDR2: LNHDA and SQIVND (reference sequence). The CDR3 sequence: CASSTTLRGEAFF. The CDR3 DNA is TGTGCCAGTAGCACGACCCTTCGGGGTGAAGCTTTCTTT.

This chain joins TRBV10-3 and TRBJ2-3; maybe TRBD2 (6 bases). The CDR3 has 12 residues. CDR1 is ENHRY and CDR2 is SYGVKD in the germline V gene. Trimming took 11 bases from V and 10 from J, leaving 19 bases between them. CDR3 nucleotides: TGTGCCGTCGGGACTCCCCTCCAAGCGCAGTATTTT. It yields the protein CAVGTPLQAQYF.